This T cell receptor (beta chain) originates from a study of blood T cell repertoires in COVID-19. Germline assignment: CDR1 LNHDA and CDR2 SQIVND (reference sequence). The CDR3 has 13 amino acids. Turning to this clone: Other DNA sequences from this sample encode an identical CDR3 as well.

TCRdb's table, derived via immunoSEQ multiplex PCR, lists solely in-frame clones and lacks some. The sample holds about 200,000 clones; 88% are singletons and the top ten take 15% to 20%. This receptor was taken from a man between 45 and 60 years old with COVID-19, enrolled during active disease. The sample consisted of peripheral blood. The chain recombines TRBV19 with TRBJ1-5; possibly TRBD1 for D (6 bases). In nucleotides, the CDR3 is TGTGCGTCGGGGGGCGCGGGCAATCAGCCCCAGCATTTT. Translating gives CASGGAGNQPQHF.